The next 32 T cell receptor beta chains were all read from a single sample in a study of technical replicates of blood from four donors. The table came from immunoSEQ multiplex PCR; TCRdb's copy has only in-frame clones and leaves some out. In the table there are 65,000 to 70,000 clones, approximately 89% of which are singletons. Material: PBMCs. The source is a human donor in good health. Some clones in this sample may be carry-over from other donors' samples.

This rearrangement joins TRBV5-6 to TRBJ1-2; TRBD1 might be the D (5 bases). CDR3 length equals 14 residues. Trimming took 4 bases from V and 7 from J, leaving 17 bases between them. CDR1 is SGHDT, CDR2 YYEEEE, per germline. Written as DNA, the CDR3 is TGTGCCAGCAGCGTAGTCGACAGCCAGGGTGGCTACACCTTC. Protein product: CASSVVDSQGGYTF.

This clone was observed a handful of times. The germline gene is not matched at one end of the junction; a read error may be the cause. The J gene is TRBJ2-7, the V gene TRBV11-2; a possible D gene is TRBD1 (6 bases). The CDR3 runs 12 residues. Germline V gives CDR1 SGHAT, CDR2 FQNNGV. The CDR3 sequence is CASSSPGERRNF. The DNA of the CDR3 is TGTGCCAGCAGCTCCCCAGGGGAGCGGAGGAACTTC.

The CDR3 spells CASGRDRTGKLFF. The CDR3 nucleotides read TGTGCCAGCGGCCGGGACAGGACTGGAAAACTGTTTTTT. The chain combines TRBV7-2 with TRBJ1-4, with 8 bases that match TRBD1. The V gene end was trimmed by 8 bases and the J gene end by 10 bases; junction bases not matched to a gene: 9. The CDR3 runs 13 residues. Germline CDR1 and CDR2: SGHTA and FQGNSA.

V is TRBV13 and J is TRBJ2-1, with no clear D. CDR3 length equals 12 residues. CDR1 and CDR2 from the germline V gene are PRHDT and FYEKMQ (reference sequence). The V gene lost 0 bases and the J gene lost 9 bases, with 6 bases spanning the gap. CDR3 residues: CASSLGSIEQFF. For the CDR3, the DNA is TGTGCCAGCAGCTTAGGGAGTATTGAGCAGTTCTTC.

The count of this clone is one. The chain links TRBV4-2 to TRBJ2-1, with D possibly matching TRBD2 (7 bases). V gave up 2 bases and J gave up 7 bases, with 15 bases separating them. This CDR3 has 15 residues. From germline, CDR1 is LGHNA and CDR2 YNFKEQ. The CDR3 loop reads CASSQSWEGGNEQFF. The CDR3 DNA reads TGTGCCAGCAGCCAATCGTGGGAGGGGGGAAATGAGCAGTTCTTC.

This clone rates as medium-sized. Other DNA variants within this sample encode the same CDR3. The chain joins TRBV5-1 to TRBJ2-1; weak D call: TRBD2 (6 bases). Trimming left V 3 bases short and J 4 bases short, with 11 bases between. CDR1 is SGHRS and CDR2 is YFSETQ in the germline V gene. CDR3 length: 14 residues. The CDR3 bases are TGCGCCAGCAGCTCCTCGGGAGCGTACAATGAGCAGTTCTTC. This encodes CASSSSGAYNEQFF.

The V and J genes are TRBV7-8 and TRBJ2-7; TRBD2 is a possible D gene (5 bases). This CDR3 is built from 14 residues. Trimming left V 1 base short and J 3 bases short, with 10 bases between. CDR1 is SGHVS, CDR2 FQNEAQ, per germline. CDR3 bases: TGTGCCAGCAGCTTAGGGAGGTTGGGCTACGAGCAGTACTTC. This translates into CASSLGRLGYEQYF.

CDR3 DNA sequence: TGTGCCAGCAGCCAAAACAGGCTGAACTATGGCTACACCTTC. Protein: CASSQNRLNYGYTF. This chain connects TRBV7-9 to TRBJ1-2, with a tentative D call TRBD1 (5 bases). Germline V gene sequence: CDR1 SEHNR, CDR2 FQNEAQ (reference sequence). V dropped 5 bases and J dropped 2 bases, with 12 bases sitting between them. The CDR3 loop spans 14 amino acids.

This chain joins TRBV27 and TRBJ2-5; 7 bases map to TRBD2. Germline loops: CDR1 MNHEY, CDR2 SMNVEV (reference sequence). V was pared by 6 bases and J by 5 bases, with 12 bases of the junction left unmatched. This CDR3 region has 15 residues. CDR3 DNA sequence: TGTGCCAGCAGCCAGGATGGGGGGGATCGGGAGACCCAGTACTTC. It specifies CASSQDGGDRETQYF.

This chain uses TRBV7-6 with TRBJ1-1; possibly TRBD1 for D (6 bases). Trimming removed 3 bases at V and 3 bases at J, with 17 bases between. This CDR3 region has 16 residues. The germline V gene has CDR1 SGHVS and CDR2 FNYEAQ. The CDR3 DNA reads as TGTGCCAGCAGCTTCAGACCGGGACAAAAGGACACTGAAGCTTTCTTT. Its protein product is CASSFRPGQKDTEAFF.

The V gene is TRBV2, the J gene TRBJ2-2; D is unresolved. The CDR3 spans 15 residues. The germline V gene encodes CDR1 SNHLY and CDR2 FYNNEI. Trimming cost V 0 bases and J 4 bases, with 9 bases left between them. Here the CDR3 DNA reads TGTGCCAGCAGTGAAGCGCTTTTGAGCACCGGGGAGCTGTTTTTT. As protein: CASSEALLSTGELFF.

The CDR3 coding sequence is TGTGCCAGCAGTTCGCAAGCGGGAAGCTCCTACAATGAGCAGTTCTTC. Translation gives CASSSQAGSSYNEQFF. The rearrangement links TRBV6-5 to TRBJ2-1, with 7 bases identical to TRBD2. CDR3 length: 16 amino acids. V trimming: 4 bases; J trimming: 0 bases; junction bases outside the gene matches: 6. Germline V gene sequence: CDR1 MNHEY, CDR2 SVGAGI.

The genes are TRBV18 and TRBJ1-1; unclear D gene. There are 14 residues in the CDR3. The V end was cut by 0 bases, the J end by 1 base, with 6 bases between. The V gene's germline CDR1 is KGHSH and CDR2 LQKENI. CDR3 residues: CASSPPTGNTEAFF. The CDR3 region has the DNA TGTGCCAGCTCACCACCGACGGGGAACACTGAAGCTTTCTTT.

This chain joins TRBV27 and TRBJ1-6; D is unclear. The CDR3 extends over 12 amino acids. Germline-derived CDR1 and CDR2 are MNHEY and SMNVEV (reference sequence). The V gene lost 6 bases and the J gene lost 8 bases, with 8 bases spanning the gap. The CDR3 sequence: CASRTLDSPLHF. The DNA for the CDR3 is TGTGCCAGCAGGACCCTAGATTCACCCCTCCACTTT.

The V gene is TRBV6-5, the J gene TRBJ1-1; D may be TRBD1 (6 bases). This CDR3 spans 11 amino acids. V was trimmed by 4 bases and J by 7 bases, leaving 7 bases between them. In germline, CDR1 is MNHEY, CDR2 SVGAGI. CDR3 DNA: TGTGCCAGCAGTTCAGGGGTTGAAGCTTTCTTT. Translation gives CASSSGVEAFF.

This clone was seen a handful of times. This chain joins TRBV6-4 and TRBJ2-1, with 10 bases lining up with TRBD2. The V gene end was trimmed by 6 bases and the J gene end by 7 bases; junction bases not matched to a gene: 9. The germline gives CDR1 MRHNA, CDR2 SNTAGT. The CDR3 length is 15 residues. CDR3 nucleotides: TGTGCCAGCAGCCAACTAGCGGGATCGTCAAATGAGCAGTTCTTC. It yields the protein CASSQLAGSSNEQFF.

CDR3 nucleotides: TGTGCCAGCCTCAATGGAGGGGAAGGGAACACCATATATTTT. Its protein product is CASLNGGEGNTIYF. V is TRBV19 and J is TRBJ1-3, with D perhaps matching TRBD1 (5 bases). V shed 9 bases and J shed 7 bases, with 19 bases lying between them. The CDR3 has 14 amino acids. The germline gives CDR1 LNHDA, CDR2 SQIVND (reference sequence).

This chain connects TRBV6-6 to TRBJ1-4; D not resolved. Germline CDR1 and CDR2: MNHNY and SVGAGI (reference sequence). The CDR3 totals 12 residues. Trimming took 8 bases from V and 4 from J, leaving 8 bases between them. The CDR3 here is CASGRVNEKLFF. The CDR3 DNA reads TGTGCCAGCGGGAGGGTTAATGAAAAACTGTTTTTT.

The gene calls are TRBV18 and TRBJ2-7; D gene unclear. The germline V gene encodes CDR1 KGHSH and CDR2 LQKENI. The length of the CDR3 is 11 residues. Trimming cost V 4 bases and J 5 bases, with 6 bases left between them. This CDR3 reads CASSRGDEQYF. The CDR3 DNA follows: TGTGCCAGCTCACGAGGAGACGAGCAGTACTTC.

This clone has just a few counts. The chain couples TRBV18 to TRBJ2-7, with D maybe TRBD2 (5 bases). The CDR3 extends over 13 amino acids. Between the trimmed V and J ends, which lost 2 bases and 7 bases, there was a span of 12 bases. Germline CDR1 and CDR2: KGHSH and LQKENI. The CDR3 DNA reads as TGTGCCAGCTCACCAGGAGGACTCATTGAGCAGTACTTC. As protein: CASSPGGLIEQYF.

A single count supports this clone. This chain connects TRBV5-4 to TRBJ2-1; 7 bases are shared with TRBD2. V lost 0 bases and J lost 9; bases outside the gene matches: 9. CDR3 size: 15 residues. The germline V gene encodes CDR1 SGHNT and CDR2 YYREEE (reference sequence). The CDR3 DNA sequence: TGTGCCAGCAGCTTGGTTGCGGGAGTAGGAAGTGAGCAGTTCTTC. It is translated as CASSLVAGVGSEQFF.

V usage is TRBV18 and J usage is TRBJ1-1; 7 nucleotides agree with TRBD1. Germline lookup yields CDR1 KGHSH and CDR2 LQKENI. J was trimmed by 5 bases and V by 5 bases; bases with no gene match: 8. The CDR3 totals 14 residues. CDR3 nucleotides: TGTGCCAGCTCAGATCGTACAGGGGTAACTGAAGCTTTCTTT. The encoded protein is CASSDRTGVTEAFF.

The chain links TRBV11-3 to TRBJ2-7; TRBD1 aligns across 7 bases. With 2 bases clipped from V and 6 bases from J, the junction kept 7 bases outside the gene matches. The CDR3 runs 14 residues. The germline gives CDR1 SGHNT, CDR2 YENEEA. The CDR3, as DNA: TGTGCCAGCAGCTTAACAGGGGCAGGGGGCGAGCAGTACTTC. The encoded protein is CASSLTGAGGEQYF.

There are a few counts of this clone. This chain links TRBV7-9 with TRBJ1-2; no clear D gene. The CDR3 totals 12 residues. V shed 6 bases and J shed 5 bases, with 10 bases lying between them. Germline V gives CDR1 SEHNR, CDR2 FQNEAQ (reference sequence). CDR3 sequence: CASSPDSYGYTF. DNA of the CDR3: TGTGCCAGCAGTCCCGACTCTTATGGCTACACCTTC.

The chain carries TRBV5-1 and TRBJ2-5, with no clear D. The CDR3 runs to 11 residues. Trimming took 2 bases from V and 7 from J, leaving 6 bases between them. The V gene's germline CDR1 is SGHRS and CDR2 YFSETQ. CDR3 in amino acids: CASSFGGTQYF. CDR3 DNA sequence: TGCGCCAGCAGCTTCGGCGGGACCCAGTACTTC.

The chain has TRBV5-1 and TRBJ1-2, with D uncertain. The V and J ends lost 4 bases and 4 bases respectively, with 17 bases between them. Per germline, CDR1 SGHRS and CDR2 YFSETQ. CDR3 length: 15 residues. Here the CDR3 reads CASSPSDPSLYGYTF. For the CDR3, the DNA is TGCGCCAGCAGCCCCTCGGACCCTAGCCTCTATGGCTACACCTTC.

CDR3 protein: CASSQAGQGISYNEQFF. The CDR3 bases are TGTGCCAGCAGCCAAGCCGGACAGGGGATTTCCTACAATGAGCAGTTCTTC. This sequence joins TRBV14 and TRBJ2-1; 9 nucleotides agree with TRBD1. V dropped 1 base and J dropped 1; count of bases not matched to a gene: 5. The CDR3 spans 17 residues. Germline V lookup: CDR1 SGHDN, CDR2 FVKESK.

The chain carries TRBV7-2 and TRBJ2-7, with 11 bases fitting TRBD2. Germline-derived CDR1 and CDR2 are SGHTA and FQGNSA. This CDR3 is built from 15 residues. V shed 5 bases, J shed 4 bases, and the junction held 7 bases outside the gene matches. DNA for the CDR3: TGTGCCAGCAGCCAACAACCTAGCGGGAGGTACGAGCAGTACTTC. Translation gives CASSQQPSGRYEQYF.

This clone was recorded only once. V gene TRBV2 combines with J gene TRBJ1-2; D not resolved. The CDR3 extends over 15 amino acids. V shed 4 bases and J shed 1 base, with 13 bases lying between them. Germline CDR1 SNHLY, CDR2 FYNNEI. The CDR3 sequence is CASSAQAAGNYGYTF. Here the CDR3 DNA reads TGTGCCAGCAGTGCTCAAGCTGCCGGTAACTATGGCTACACCTTC.

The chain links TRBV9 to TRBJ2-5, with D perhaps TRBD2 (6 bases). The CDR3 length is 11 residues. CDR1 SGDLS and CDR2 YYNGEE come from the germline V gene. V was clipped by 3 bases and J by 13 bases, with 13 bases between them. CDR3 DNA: TGTGCCAGCAGCGCCGGGACTGCCCTGTACTTC. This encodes CASSAGTALYF.

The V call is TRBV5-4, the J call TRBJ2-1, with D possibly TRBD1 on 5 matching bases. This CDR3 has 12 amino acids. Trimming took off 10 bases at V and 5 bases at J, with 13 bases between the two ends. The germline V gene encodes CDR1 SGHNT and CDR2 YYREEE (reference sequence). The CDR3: CALRAGNNEQFF. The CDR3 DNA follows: TGTGCCCTACGGGCAGGGAACAATGAGCAGTTCTTC.

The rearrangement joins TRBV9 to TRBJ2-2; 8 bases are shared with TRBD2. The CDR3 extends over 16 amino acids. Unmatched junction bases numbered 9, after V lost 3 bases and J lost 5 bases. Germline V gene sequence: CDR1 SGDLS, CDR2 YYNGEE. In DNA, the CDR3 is TGTGCCAGCAGCGCAAATACCCCTAGCGGGACCGGGGAGCTGTTTTTT. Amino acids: CASSANTPSGTGELFF.